This T cell receptor (beta chain) was recorded in a study of monozygotic twins with inflammatory bowel disease. TCRdb reprocessed the 5' RACE reads, keeping one entry per CDR3 protein, no DNA. The listing contains over 100,000 distinct CDR3 sequences. The sequence was collected from a human donor with ulcerative colitis or Crohn's disease, or a healthy co-twin of an affected twin (not recorded which). Sequencing was done on a sample of blood.

The CDR3 sequence: CASSRQRESEYEQYF. The genes are TRBV5-1 and TRBJ2-7; TCRdb designates TRBD2, a call that cannot be tested without DNA. This CDR3 spans 15 amino acids. Germline V CDR1 and CDR2: SGHRS, YFSETQ.